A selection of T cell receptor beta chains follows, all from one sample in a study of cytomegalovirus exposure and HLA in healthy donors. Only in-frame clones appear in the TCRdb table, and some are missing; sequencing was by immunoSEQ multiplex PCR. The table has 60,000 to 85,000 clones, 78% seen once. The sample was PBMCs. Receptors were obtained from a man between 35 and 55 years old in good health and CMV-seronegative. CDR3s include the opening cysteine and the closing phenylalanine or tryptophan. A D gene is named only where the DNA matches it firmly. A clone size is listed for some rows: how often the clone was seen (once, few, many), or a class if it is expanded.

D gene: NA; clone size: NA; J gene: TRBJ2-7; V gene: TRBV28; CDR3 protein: CASSFLRPNSGSYEQYF; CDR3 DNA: TGTGCCAGCAGTTTCTTAAGACCTAACTCCGGGTCATACGAGCAGTACTTC
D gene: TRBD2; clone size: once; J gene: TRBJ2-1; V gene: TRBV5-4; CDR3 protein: CASSLGREASYNEQFF; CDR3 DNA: TGTGCCAGCAGCTTAGGGCGGGAGGCGTCCTACAATGAGCAGTTCTTC
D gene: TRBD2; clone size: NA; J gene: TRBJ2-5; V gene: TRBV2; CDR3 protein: CASSEALVTSGFGTQYF; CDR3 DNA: TGTGCCAGCAGTGAAGCGCTGGTGACTAGCGGGTTCGGGACCCAGTACTTC
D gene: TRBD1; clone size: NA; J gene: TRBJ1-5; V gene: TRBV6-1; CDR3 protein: CASSEEIGDRATQPQHF; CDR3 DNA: TGTGCCAGCAGTGAAGAAATCGGGGACAGGGCGACTCAGCCCCAGCATTTT
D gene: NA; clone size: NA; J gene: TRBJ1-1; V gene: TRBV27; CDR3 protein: CASSLKVSGGTEAFF; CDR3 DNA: TGTGCCAGCAGTTTAAAAGTGTCGGGGGGCACTGAAGCTTTCTTT
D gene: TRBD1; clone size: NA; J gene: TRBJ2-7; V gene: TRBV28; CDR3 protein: CASSLYRTGTYEQYF; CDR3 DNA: TGTGCCAGCAGTTTATATAGGACAGGGACCTACGAGCAGTACTTC
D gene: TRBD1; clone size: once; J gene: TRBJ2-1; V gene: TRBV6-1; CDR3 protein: CAGTGTGLNEQFF; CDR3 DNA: TGTGCCGGAACCGGGACAGGGCTCAATGAGCAGTTCTTC
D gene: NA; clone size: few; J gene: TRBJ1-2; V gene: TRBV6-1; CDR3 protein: CASTTGDYGYTF; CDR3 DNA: TGTGCCAGCACAACAGGTGACTATGGCTACACCTTC
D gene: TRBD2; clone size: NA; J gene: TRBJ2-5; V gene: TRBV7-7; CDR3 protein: CASGSTSAETQYF; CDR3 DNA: TGTGCTAGCGGGTCGACTAGCGCAGAGACCCAGTACTTC
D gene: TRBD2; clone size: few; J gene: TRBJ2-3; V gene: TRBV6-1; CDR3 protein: CASRSGGPTDTQYF; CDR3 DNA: TGTGCCAGCAGGAGCGGGGGTCCCACAGATACGCAGTATTTT
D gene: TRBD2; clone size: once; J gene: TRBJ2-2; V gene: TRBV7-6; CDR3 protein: CASSPSASGSTGELFF; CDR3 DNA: TGTGCCAGCAGCCCCAGCGCTAGCGGGAGTACCGGGGAGCTGTTTTTT
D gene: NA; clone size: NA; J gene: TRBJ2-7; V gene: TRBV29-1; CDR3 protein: CSGITGYEQYF; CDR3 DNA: TGCAGCGGGATAACAGGGTACGAGCAGTACTTC
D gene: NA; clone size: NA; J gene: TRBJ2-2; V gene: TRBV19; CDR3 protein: CASTTVTPRSGELFF; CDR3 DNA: TGTGCCAGTACTACTGTTACCCCGAGATCCGGGGAGCTGTTTTTT
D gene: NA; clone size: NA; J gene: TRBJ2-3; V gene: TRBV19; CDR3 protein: CASSLTPDTQYF; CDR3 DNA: TGTGCCAGTAGCTTGACTCCAGATACGCAGTATTTT
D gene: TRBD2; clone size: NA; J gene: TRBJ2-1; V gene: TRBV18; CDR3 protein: CASSSGLAGGNNEQFF; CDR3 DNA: TGTGCCAGCTCATCGGGACTAGCGGGAGGGAATAATGAGCAGTTCTTC
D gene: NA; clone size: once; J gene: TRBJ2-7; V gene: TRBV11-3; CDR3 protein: CASSPGRNEQYF; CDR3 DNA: TGTGCCAGCAGCCCAGGGCGAAACGAGCAGTACTTC
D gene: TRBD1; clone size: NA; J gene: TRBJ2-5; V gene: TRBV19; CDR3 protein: CASSTGQGWQETQYF; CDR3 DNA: TGTGCCAGTAGTACCGGACAGGGATGGCAAGAGACCCAGTACTTC
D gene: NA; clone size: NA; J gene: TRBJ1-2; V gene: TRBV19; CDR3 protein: CASSGQAKKVGYGYTF; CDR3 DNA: TGTGCCAGTAGTGGTCAGGCTAAAAAGGTGGGCTATGGCTACACCTTC
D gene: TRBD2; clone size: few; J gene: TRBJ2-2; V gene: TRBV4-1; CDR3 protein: CASSQTPSGSNGELFF; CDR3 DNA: TGCGCCAGCAGCCAAACCCCTAGCGGGAGTAACGGGGAGCTGTTTTTT
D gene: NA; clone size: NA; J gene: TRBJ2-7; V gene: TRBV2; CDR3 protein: CASKETDSYEQYF; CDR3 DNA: TGTGCCAGCAAGGAGACAGACTCCTACGAGCAGTACTTC
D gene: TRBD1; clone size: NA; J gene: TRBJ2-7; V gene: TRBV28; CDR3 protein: CASSDLRDRDYEQYF; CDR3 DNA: TGTGCCAGCAGTGATCTAAGGGACAGAGATTACGAGCAGTACTTC
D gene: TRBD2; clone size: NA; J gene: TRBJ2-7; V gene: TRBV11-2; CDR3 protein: CASSLSGINEQYF; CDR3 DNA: TGTGCCAGCAGCTTAAGCGGGATTAACGAGCAGTACTTC
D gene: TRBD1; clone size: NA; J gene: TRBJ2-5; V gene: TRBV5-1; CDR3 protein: CASSLVSGGQETQYF; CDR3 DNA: TGCGCCAGCAGCTTGGTTTCAGGGGGTCAAGAGACCCAGTACTTC
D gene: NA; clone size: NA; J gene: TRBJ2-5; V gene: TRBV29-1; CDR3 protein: CSVYRSIGETQYF; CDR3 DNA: TGCAGCGTATACCGATCTATCGGGGAGACCCAGTACTTC
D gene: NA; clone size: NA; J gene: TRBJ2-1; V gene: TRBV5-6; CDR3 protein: CASSSRGLSSYNEQFF; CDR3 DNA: TGTGCCAGCAGCTCGCGGGGACTGAGCTCCTACAATGAGCAGTTCTTC
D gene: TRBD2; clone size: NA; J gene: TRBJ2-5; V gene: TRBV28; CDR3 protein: CASSNSGKRETQYF; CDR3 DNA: TGTGCCAGCAGTAATAGCGGGAAAAGAGAGACCCAGTACTTC
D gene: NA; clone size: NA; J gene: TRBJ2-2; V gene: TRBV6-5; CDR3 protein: CASSQGTGELFF; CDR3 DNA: TGTGCCAGCAGTCAGGGGACCGGGGAGCTGTTTTTT
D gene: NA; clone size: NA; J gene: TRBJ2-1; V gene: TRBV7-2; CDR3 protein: CASSLTLLVNEQFF; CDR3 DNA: TGTGCCAGCAGCTTGACTCTACTAGTCAATGAGCAGTTCTTC
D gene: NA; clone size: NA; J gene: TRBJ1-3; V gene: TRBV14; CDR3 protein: CASSHRTPRVTWEATGNTIYF; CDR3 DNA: TGTGCCAGCAGTCACCGGACACCCCGAGTTACATGGGAGGCCACTGGAAACACCATATATTTT
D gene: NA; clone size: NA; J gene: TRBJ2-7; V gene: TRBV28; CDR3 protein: CASSPIQGSAYEQYF; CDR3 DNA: TGTGCCAGCAGCCCTATACAGGGATCAGCCTACGAGCAGTACTTC
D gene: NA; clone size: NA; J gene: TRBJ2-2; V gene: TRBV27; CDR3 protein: CATAGTPGILGELFF; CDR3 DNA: TGTGCCACCGCCGGGACACCGGGGATCCTTGGGGAGCTGTTTTTT
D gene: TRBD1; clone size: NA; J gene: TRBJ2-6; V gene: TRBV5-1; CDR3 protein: CASSIRTGFGANGLTF; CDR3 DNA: TGCGCCAGCAGCATTCGGACAGGGTTCGGGGCCAACGGCCTGACTTTC
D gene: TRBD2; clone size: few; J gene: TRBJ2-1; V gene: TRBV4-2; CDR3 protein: CASSPQSLAPSGTNNEQFF; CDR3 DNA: TGTGCCAGCAGCCCCCAATCCCTCGCACCTAGCGGGACAAACAATGAGCAGTTCTTC
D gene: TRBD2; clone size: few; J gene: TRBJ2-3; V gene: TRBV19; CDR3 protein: CASSWGGLNTDTQYF; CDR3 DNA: TGTGCCAGTAGTTGGGGGGGTCTTAACACAGATACGCAGTATTTT
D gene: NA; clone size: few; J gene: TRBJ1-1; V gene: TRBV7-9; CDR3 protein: CASSYAHGHTEAFF; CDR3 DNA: TGTGCCAGCAGCTACGCGCATGGGCACACTGAAGCTTTCTTT
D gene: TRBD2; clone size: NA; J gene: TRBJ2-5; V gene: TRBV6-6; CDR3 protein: CASSYSISGREAQYF; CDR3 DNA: TGTGCCAGCAGTTACTCGATAAGCGGGAGGGAGGCCCAGTACTTC